This T cell receptor beta chain was identified in a study of blood T cell repertoires in COVID-19. Study background: Samples came from the United States, Italy and Spain, spanning acute and convalescent COVID-19.

Original processing notes: How many nucleated cells were present was estimated from reference gene primer amplification. Clones were read by immunoSEQ multiplex PCR, and TCRdb kept only the in-frame ones, dropping some. The V and J calls and clone size are taken from that table; D and trimming were inferred from the DNA. Of 54,000 or so clones in the sample, more than 75% were seen once. Looked up from germline, CDR1 is MDHEN and CDR2 is SYDVKM. The CDR3 is made up of 13 amino acids. V lost 6 bases, J lost 5 bases, and 10 bases lay in between. The sequence came from a woman of 80 years or more with acute or convalescent COVID-19. J is TRBJ2-2 and V is TRBV28; D not certain. Sequencing was done on a sample of peripheral blood. The CDR3 DNA reads as TGTGCCAGCAGGGGTGAGGTTACCGGGGAGCTGTTTTTT. Amino acid sequence: CASRGEVTGELFF.